These T cell receptor beta chains were read from a single sample in a study of CD4 T cells in relation to SARS-CoV-2 and coronaviruses. Some clones are missing from TCRdb's copy, which holds only in-frame ones; the method was immunoSEQ multiplex PCR. The sample has about 36,000 clones; about 80% are singletons. Their specific antigens are unknown. Input material: naive CD4+ T cells from PBMCs, cultured in vitro. All receptors come from an adult with COVID-19. Each CDR3 is given with its conserved first and last residue. Each record gives: clone size, V gene, J gene, D gene, CDR3 DNA, CDR3 protein. D genes are given only for firm matches. Some rows mark clone size as missing; the rest say once, few, many or name a class of expanded clone.

size: -
V: TRBV9
J: TRBJ2-7
D: -
DNA: TGTGCCAGCAGCGTAGTCGGGGGCTCCGAGCAGTACTTC
CDR3: CASSVVGGSEQYF

size: -
V: TRBV10-3
J: TRBJ2-4
D: TRBD1
DNA: TGTGCCATCAGTGTGTCGGACAGGGACATTCAGTACTTC
CDR3: CAISVSDRDIQYF

size: -
V: TRBV5-5
J: TRBJ2-2
D: -
DNA: TGTGCCAGCAGCTTGGCGGGCGGAACGACCGGGGAGCTGTTTTTT
CDR3: CASSLAGGTTGELFF

size: -
V: TRBV4-1
J: TRBJ2-5
D: -
DNA: TGCGCCAGCAGCCAAGTAATAGCCTCAGAGACCCAGTACTTC
CDR3: CASSQVIASETQYF

size: -
V: TRBV9
J: TRBJ1-2
D: -
DNA: TGTGCCAGCAGCCTAAACCAGGGGCCCTATGGCTACACCTTC
CDR3: CASSLNQGPYGYTF

size: -
V: TRBV23-1
J: TRBJ2-7
D: -
DNA: TGCGCCAGCAGAGAGCAGTACTTC
CDR3: CASREQYF

size: -
V: TRBV25-1
J: TRBJ2-7
D: TRBD1
DNA: TGTGCCAGCAGTGAACCCGGGGGACAGGGGACGGGTGAGCAGTACTTC
CDR3: CASSEPGGQGTGEQYF

size: -
V: TRBV18
J: TRBJ2-2
D: -
DNA: TGTGCCAGCTCACCCGGCCTCCGTACCGGGGAGCTGTTTTTT
CDR3: CASSPGLRTGELFF

size: -
V: TRBV9
J: TRBJ1-1
D: -
DNA: TGTGCCAGCAGCGTAGGAGGGCGTCCGGACTCGGAAGCTTTCTTT
CDR3: CASSVGGRPDSEAFF

size: -
V: TRBV4-1
J: TRBJ2-1
D: -
DNA: TGCGCCAGCAGCTTCAATCTCGGCCCTCGCTCCTACAATGAGCAGTTCTTC
CDR3: CASSFNLGPRSYNEQFF

size: few
V: TRBV7-2
J: TRBJ1-5
D: -
DNA: TGTGCCAGCAGCTTAGTAGGCCGGGGGGCAGGGGATAGCAATCAGCCCCAGCATTTT
CDR3: CASSLVGRGAGDSNQPQHF

size: few
V: TRBV25-1
J: TRBJ1-6
D: -
DNA: TGTGCCAGCACCGGCAGGGCTGATTCACCCCTCCACTTT
CDR3: CASTGRADSPLHF

size: -
V: TRBV6-5
J: TRBJ1-1
D: -
DNA: TGTGCCAGCAGTCCCTCGCTCCTGAACACTGAAGCTTTCTTT
CDR3: CASSPSLLNTEAFF

size: -
V: TRBV2
J: TRBJ2-3
D: -
DNA: TGTGCCAGCAGAAAGCAGGGGGGGAGAGGGGATACGCAGTATTTT
CDR3: CASRKQGGRGDTQYF

size: -
V: TRBV4-1
J: TRBJ2-7
D: -
DNA: TGCGCCAGCAGCCAAGATACTCTGGGCGACGAGCAGTACTTC
CDR3: CASSQDTLGDEQYF

size: -
V: TRBV5-6
J: TRBJ2-7
D: -
DNA: TGTGCCAGCAGCTTGCGAAGGGTGCCTGTCGTCGAGCAGTACTTC
CDR3: CASSLRRVPVVEQYF

size: -
V: TRBV10-2
J: TRBJ2-7
D: TRBD1
DNA: TGCGCCAGCGGACAGGGTGGGTCCTACGAGCAGTACTTC
CDR3: CASGQGGSYEQYF

size: -
V: TRBV5-6
J: TRBJ2-1
D: -
DNA: TGTGCCAGCAGCTTAGTTAGCAATGAGCAGTTCTTC
CDR3: CASSLVSNEQFF

size: once
V: TRBV5-1
J: TRBJ1-1
D: -
DNA: TGCGCCAGCAGCTTCCTTCAGAGGGCGATGAACACTGAAGCTTTCTTT
CDR3: CASSFLQRAMNTEAFF

size: -
V: TRBV5-1
J: TRBJ2-7
D: -
DNA: TGCGCCAGCAGTCGCGGGGGACAGACCTACGAGCAGTACTTC
CDR3: CASSRGGQTYEQYF

size: -
V: TRBV28
J: TRBJ1-1
D: -
DNA: TGTGCCAGCACCGGGATGGAAAAAGCTTTCTTT
CDR3: CASTGMEKAFF

size: -
V: TRBV6-4
J: TRBJ1-1
D: -
DNA: TGTGCCAGCAGTGCGACCGGTAACACTGAAGCTTTCTTT
CDR3: CASSATGNTEAFF

size: -
V: TRBV6-4
J: TRBJ2-1
D: TRBD2
DNA: TGTGCCAGCAGTGACGGGACTAACAATGAGCAGTTCTTC
CDR3: CASSDGTNNEQFF

size: few
V: TRBV30
J: TRBJ1-5
D: -
DNA: TGTGCCTGGAGCGCCTCCGGCAATCAGCCCCAGCATTTT
CDR3: CAWSASGNQPQHF

size: -
V: TRBV3-1/TRBV3-2
J: TRBJ2-5
D: -
DNA: TGTGCCAGCAGCCAAAAATCCGTGGAGACCCAGTACTTC
CDR3: CASSQKSVETQYF

size: -
V: TRBV9
J: TRBJ2-7
D: -
DNA: TGTGCCAGCAGCGTAGCCCCAGCGGTGAACTACGAGCAGTACTTC
CDR3: CASSVAPAVNYEQYF

size: -
V: TRBV27
J: TRBJ2-7
D: TRBD1
DNA: TGTGCCAGCAGTTTATTGGGACAGGGGGCGCGTGAGCAGTACTTC
CDR3: CASSLLGQGAREQYF

size: -
V: TRBV2
J: TRBJ1-2
D: -
DNA: TGTGCCTCACGGACCAGACCTACTAACTATGGCTACACCTTC
CDR3: CASRTRPTNYGYTF

size: -
V: TRBV12-3/TRBV12-4
J: TRBJ2-3
D: TRBD2
DNA: TGTGCCAGCAGCCGGGGGGGTCCAGATACGCAGTATTTT
CDR3: CASSRGGPDTQYF

size: once
V: TRBV4-1
J: TRBJ2-3
D: -
DNA: TGCGCCAGCAGCCAAGGAGGGGGGGCAGATACGCAGTATTTT
CDR3: CASSQGGGADTQYF

size: -
V: TRBV2
J: TRBJ2-1
D: TRBD2
DNA: TGTGCCAGCAGTGAGGTAGCGGGAGACTATGAGCAGTTCTTC
CDR3: CASSEVAGDYEQFF

size: -
V: TRBV11-2
J: TRBJ2-3
D: -
DNA: TGTGCCAGCCAAAACGATGGGTCTAGATCAGATACGCAGTATTTT
CDR3: CASQNDGSRSDTQYF

size: -
V: TRBV19
J: TRBJ1-1
D: -
DNA: TGTGCCAGTAGAAGACAGAGTTGGATGAACACTGAAGCTTTCTTT
CDR3: CASRRQSWMNTEAFF